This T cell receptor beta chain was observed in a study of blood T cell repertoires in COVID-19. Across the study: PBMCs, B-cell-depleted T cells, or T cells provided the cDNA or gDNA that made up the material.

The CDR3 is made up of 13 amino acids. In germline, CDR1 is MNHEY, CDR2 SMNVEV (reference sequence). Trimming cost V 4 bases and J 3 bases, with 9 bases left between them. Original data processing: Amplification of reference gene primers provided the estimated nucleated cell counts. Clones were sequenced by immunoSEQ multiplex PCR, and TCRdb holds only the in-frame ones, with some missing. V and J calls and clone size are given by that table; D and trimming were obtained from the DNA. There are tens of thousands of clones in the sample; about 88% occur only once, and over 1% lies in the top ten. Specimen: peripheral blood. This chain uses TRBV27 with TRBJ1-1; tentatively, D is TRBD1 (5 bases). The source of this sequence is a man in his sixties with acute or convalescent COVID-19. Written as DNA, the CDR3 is TGTGCCAGCAGTTACAGGTTTGACACTGAAGCTTTCTTT. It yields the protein CASSYRFDTEAFF.